The 20 T cell receptor beta chains presented below share a single source sample, sequenced in a study of blood T cell repertoires in COVID-19. The repertoire was sequenced with immunoSEQ multiplex PCR; TCRdb's copy has only in-frame clones and lacks some. The sample records approximately 150,000 clones, 76% being singletons. Sequenced: peripheral blood. These TCRs come from a man in his fifties or sixties with acute or convalescent COVID-19.

The V and J genes are TRBV5-1 and TRBJ2-1; possible D gene TRBD2, 6 bases. Trimming removed 2 bases from V and 0 bases from J, with 6 bases in between. The CDR3 is 14 amino acids. CDR1 is SGHRS and CDR2 is YFSETQ in the germline V gene. The DNA of the CDR3 is TGCGCCAGCAGCTTCGGGAGCTCCTACAATGAGCAGTTCTTC. Its protein is CASSFGSSYNEQFF. Drawing the rest from reference TRBV5-1 and TRBJ2-1, the complete variable domain is KAGVTQTPRYLIKTRGQQVTLSCSPISGHRSVSWYQQTPGQGLQFLFEYFSETQRNKGNFPGRFSGRQFSNSRSEMNVSTLELGDSALYLCASSFGSSYNEQFFGPGTRLTVL.

The chain carries TRBV5-1 and TRBJ1-1; a possible D gene is TRBD1 (5 bases). This CDR3 is built from 13 residues. Deletions cut 1 base from V and 8 bases from J, with 12 bases between. Germline V gene data show CDR1 as SGHRS and CDR2 as YFSETQ. For the CDR3, the DNA is TGCGCCAGCAGCTTGAGTACTGGGGGGGAAGCTTTCTTT. Amino acid sequence: CASSLSTGGEAFF.

The chain is built from TRBV14 and TRBJ2-1, with D perhaps matching TRBD1 (6 bases). The CDR3 extends over 12 amino acids. Germline V CDR1 and CDR2: SGHDN, FVKESK. V lost 5 bases and J lost 8, with 10 bases in between. The CDR3 DNA reads as TGTGCCAGCAGCACCACAGGGTATGAGCAGTTCTTC. This encodes CASSTTGYEQFF.

The V call is TRBV7-9, the J call TRBJ2-1, with 8 bases aligning to TRBD1. The V and J ends lost 1 base and 8 bases, in that order; junction bases with no gene match: 7. CDR1 and CDR2 (germline): SEHNR, FQNEAQ (reference sequence). CDR3 length: 15 residues. CDR3 sequence reads: CASSLVLQGAHEQFF. The CDR3 DNA reads TGTGCCAGCAGCTTAGTTCTGCAGGGGGCACATGAGCAGTTCTTC.

J is TRBJ2-1 and V is TRBV7-3; tentatively, D is TRBD2 (6 bases). CDR3 size: 15 residues. V lost 5 bases, J lost 8 bases, and 19 bases lay in between. Per germline, CDR1 SGHTA and CDR2 FQGTGA. CDR3 DNA sequence: TGTGCCAGCAGCCCGTCCTCGGGAGCTCTTGATGAGCAGTTCTTC. This translates into CASSPSSGALDEQFF.

This clone was detected only once. The chain couples TRBV18 to TRBJ2-3; TRBD1 aligns across 9 bases. This CDR3 region has 18 residues. Germline CDR1 is KGHSH and CDR2 is LQKENI. The trim removed 0 bases at V and 4 bases at J, leaving 11 bases unmatched. CDR3 sequence: CASSPPGLGTGIPDTQYF. CDR3 sequence (DNA): TGTGCCAGCTCACCACCGGGGCTCGGGACAGGGATCCCAGATACGCAGTATTTT.

This rearrangement joins TRBV4-2 to TRBJ2-7, with D tentatively TRBD2 (5 bases). Trimming removed 0 bases from V and 3 bases from J, with 9 bases in between. This CDR3 is 14 amino acids long. The germline CDR1 and CDR2 sequences are LGHNA and YNFKEQ. The CDR3 spells CASSQDLGVYEQYF. CDR3 nucleotides: TGTGCCAGCAGCCAAGATCTCGGGGTCTACGAGCAGTACTTC.

The CDR3 DNA follows: TGTGCCAGCAGTACCGGGACTTATAAACCGCCCCAGCATTTT. Translated: CASSTGTYKPPQHF. The chain is built from TRBV6-6 and TRBJ1-5; perhaps TRBD1 as D (5 bases). With 5 bases removed from V and 9 bases from J, the gap between germline ends came to 17 bases. The CDR3 runs 14 residues. Germline assignment: CDR1 MNHNY and CDR2 SVGAGI (reference sequence).

This clone was counted between two and nine times. This sample includes further DNA sequences coding for the same CDR3. The chain combines TRBV19 with TRBJ2-2; D possibly corresponds to TRBD2 (5 bases). V lost 4 bases to trimming and J lost 5 bases, with 11 bases between them. CDR3 length: 14 amino acids. Germline CDR1 reads LNHDA; CDR2 reads SQIVND (reference sequence). This chain's CDR3 is CASSTAGGTGELFF. The CDR3 DNA reads TGTGCCAGTAGTACCGCGGGTGGAACCGGGGAGCTGTTTTTT.

The CDR3 region is CASSPQGGNEKLFF. The CDR3, as DNA: TGTGCCAGCAGCCCTCAAGGGGGTAATGAAAAACTGTTTTTT. V and J are TRBV7-8 and TRBJ1-4, with D tentatively TRBD1 (6 bases). This CDR3 is built from 14 residues. V lost 5 bases to trimming and J lost 4 bases, with 11 bases between them. Germline loops: CDR1 SGHVS, CDR2 FQNEAQ.

The chain combines TRBV6-5 with TRBJ2-7; the D gene is possibly TRBD2 (5 bases). This CDR3 has 13 amino acids. Germline lookup yields CDR1 MNHEY and CDR2 SVGAGI. Trimming took 4 bases from V and 2 from J, leaving 9 bases between them. The CDR3 DNA reads TGTGCCAGCAGTTCCCCCGGGGCCTACGAGCAGTACTTC. Amino acids: CASSSPGAYEQYF.

Here the CDR3 reads CASSLGSTGELFF. The CDR3 DNA is TGTGCCAGCAGTTTGGGGAGCACCGGGGAGCTGTTTTTT. The rearrangement uses TRBV27 and TRBJ2-2, with D possibly TRBD2 on 5 matching bases. CDR1 MNHEY and CDR2 SMNVEV come from the germline V gene (reference sequence). This CDR3 region has 13 residues. Trimming pared 3 bases from V and 4 bases from J, leaving 6 bases between.

The genes are TRBV5-1 and TRBJ2-6; TRBD1 matches 8 bases. In germline, CDR1 is SGHRS, CDR2 YFSETQ. Trimming took 4 bases from V and 7 from J; bases not matched to a gene: 7. The CDR3 is 15 amino acids. The CDR3 bases are TGCGCCAGCAGCAACACAGGGGGAGCTGCCAACGTCCTGACTTTC. The encoded protein is CASSNTGGAANVLTF.

The chain recombines TRBV6-6 with TRBJ2-7; 9 bases match TRBD2. The germline V gene encodes CDR1 MNHNY and CDR2 SVGAGI (reference sequence). CDR3 size: 16 residues. V lost 4 bases and J lost 7; bases outside the gene matches: 14. In DNA form, the CDR3 reads TGTGCCAGCAGTTCTCTCAAGGCTAGCGGGGCTGGGGAGCAGTACTTC. Its translation: CASSSLKASGAGEQYF.

This clone was recorded many times. This chain links TRBV2 with TRBJ1-6, with TRBD1 matching 9 bases. The V gene's germline CDR1 is SNHLY and CDR2 FYNNEI. With 9 bases clipped from V and 9 bases from J, the junction kept 9 bases outside the gene matches. This CDR3 region has 14 residues. In DNA form, the CDR3 reads TGTGCCAGGGAGGTTAAGGACAGGGGTTCACCCCTCCACTTT. It codes for CAREVKDRGSPLHF.

V gene TRBV2 combines with J gene TRBJ2-7; 8 bases are shared with TRBD2. There are 14 residues in the CDR3. Unmatched junction bases numbered 6, after V lost 5 bases and J lost 3 bases. Looked up from germline, CDR1 is SNHLY and CDR2 is FYNNEI. In DNA form, the CDR3 reads TGTGCCAGCAGTAAGCGGGAGTTGGGCTACGAGCAGTACTTC. As protein: CASSKRELGYEQYF.

This chain uses TRBV28 with TRBJ2-1; TRBD2 matches at 12 bases. The V and J ends lost 5 bases and 0 bases, in that order; junction bases with no gene match: 5. Germline values: CDR1 MDHEN, CDR2 SYDVKM. This CDR3 has 17 amino acids. DNA for the CDR3: TGTGCCAGCAGTCCCGGGACTAGCGGGTTCTCCTACAATGAGCAGTTCTTC. Amino acids: CASSPGTSGFSYNEQFF.

The chain links TRBV5-4 to TRBJ2-3, with D unresolved. The CDR3 is made up of 15 amino acids. V was shortened by 1 base and J by 1 base, with 10 bases between the two germline ends. Germline CDR1 and CDR2: SGHNT and YYREEE (reference sequence). As DNA, the CDR3 is TGTGCCAGCAGCTTGCGTCCCTCGGGCACAGATACGCAGTATTTT. Its translation is CASSLRPSGTDTQYF.

The chain recombines TRBV19 with TRBJ2-7; 10 bases fit TRBD2. This CDR3 is 14 amino acids long. Germline assignment: CDR1 LNHDA and CDR2 SQIVND (reference sequence). The V and J ends lost 5 bases and 3 bases, in that order; junction bases with no gene match: 4. The CDR3 is CASSQLAGHYEQYF. The CDR3 DNA sequence: TGTGCCAGTAGTCAACTAGCGGGACACTACGAGCAGTACTTC.

This chain uses TRBV29-1 with TRBJ1-2, with a weak D call TRBD1 (5 bases). The CDR3 extends over 14 amino acids. In germline, CDR1 is SQVTM, CDR2 ANQGSEA. Trimming left V 4 bases short and J 4 bases short, with 16 bases between. Written as DNA, the CDR3 is TGCAGCGTTGGGGGATCCGAGGACACCTATGGCTACACCTTC. It yields the protein CSVGGSEDTYGYTF.